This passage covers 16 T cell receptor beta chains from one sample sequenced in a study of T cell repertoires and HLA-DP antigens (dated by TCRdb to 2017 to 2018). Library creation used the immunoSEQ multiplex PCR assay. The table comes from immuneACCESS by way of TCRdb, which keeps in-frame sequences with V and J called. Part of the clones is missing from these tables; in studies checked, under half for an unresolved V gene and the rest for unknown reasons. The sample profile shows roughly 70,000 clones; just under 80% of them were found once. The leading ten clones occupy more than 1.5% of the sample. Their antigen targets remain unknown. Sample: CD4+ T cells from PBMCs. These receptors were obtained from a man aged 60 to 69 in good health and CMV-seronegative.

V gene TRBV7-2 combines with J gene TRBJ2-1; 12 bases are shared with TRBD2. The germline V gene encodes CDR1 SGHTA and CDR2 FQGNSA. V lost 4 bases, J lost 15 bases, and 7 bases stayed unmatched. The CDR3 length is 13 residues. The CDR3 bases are TGTGCCAGCAGCTCCACACTAGCGGGGGGCCGGTTCTTC. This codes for CASSSTLAGGRFF.

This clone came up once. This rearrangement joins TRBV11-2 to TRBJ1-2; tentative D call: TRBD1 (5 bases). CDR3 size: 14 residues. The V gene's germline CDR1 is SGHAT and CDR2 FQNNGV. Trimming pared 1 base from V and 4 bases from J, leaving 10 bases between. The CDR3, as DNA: TGTGCCAGCAGCTTAGCGGGGACCGCCTATGGCTACACCTTC. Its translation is CASSLAGTAYGYTF.

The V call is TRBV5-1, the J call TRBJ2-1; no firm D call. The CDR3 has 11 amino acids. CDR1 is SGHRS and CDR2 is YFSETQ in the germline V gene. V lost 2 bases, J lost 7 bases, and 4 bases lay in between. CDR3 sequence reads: CASSFVNEQFF. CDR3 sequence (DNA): TGCGCCAGCAGCTTTGTTAATGAGCAGTTCTTC.

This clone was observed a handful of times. The CDR3 reads CAWSVNGLEQYF. The CDR3 DNA follows: TGTGCCTGGAGTGTTAATGGGCTCGAGCAGTACTTC. The chain joins TRBV30 to TRBJ2-7; D gene uncertain. CDR1 and CDR2 (germline): GTSNPN, SVGIG (reference sequence). CDR3 length equals 12 residues. Trimming took 0 bases from V and 6 from J, leaving 9 bases between them.

The CDR3, as DNA: TGTGCCAGCAGAATGACAGGGGAGGATACGCAGTATTTT. This sequence encodes CASRMTGEDTQYF. V usage is TRBV7-2 and J usage is TRBJ2-3; 8 bases match TRBD1. Germline CDR1 and CDR2: SGHTA and FQGNSA. This CDR3 has 13 amino acids. J was trimmed by 6 bases and V by 6 bases; bases with no gene match: 5.

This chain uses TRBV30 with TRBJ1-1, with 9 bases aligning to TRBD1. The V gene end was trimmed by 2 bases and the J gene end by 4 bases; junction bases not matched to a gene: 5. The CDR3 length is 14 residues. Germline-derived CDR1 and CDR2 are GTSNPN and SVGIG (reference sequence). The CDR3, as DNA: TGTGCCTGGAGTCCTATGGACAGGGGCACTGAAGCTTTCTTT. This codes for CAWSPMDRGTEAFF.

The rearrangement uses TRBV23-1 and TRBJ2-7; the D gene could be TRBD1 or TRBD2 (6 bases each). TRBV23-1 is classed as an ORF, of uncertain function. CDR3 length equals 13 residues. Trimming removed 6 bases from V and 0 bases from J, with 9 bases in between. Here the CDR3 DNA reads TGCGCCAGCAGGGGGGGCGACTCCTACGAGCAGTACGTC. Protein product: CASRGGDSYEQYV.

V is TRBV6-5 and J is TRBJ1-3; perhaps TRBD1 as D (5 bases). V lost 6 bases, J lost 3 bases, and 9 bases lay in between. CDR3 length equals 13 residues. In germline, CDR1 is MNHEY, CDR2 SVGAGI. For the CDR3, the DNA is TGTGCCAGCAGCAGGGATAGTGGAAACACCATATATTTT. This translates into CASSRDSGNTIYF.

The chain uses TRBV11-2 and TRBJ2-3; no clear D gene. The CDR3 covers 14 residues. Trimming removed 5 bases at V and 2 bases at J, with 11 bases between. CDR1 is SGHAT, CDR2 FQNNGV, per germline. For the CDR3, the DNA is TGTGCCAGCAGCCCCCGCGCGTTCACAGATACGCAGTATTTT. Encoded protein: CASSPRAFTDTQYF.

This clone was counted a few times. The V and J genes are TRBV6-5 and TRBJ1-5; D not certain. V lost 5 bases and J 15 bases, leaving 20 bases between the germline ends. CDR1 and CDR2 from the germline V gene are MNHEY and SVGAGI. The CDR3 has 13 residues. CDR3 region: CASSPSPRAARHF. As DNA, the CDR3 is TGTGCCAGCAGTCCCTCCCCCCGGGCCGCCCGGCATTTT.

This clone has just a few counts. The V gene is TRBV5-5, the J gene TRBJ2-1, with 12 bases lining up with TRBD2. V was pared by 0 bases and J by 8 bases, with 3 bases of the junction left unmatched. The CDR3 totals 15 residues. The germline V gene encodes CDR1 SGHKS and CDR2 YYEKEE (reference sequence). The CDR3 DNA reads TGTGCCAGCAGCTTGGTCCTAGCGGGAGGGGATGAGCAGTTCTTC. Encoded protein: CASSLVLAGGDEQFF.

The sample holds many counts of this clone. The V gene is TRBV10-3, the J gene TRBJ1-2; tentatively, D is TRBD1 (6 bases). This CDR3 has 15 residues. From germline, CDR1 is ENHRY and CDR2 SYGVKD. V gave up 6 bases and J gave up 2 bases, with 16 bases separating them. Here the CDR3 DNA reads TGTGCCATCAGCTCGGACAGAGCCTCGAACTATGGCTACACCTTC. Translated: CAISSDRASNYGYTF.

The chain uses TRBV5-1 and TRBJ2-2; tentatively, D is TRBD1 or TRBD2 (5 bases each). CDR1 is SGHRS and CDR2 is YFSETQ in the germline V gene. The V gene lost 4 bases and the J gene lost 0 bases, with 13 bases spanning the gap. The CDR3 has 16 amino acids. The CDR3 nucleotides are TGCGCCAGCAGCGATAGTTTGGGGGCGAACACCGGGGAGCTGTTTTTT. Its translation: CASSDSLGANTGELFF.

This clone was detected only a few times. CDR3 nucleotides: TGTGCCAGCAGCGTAGAGGGTACAGTTGGAAACACCATATATTTT. It translates to CASSVEGTVGNTIYF. The chain links TRBV9 to TRBJ1-3, with D unclear. The CDR3 sequence is 15 residues long. Germline V gene lookup returns CDR1 SGDLS and CDR2 YYNGEE. With 0 bases removed from V and 3 bases from J, the gap between germline ends came to 10 bases.

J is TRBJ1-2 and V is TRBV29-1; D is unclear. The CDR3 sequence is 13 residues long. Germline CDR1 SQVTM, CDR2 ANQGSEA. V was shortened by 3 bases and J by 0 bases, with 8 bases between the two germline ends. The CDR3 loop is CSVEAGPNYGYTF. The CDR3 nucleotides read TGCAGCGTTGAGGCAGGACCTAACTATGGCTACACCTTC.

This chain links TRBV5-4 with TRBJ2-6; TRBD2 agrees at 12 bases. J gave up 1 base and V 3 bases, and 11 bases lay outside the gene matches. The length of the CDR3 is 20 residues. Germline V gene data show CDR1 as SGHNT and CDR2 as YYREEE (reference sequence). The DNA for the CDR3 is TGTGCCAGCAGCTCGGGACTAGCGGGTCCGGGGGTATCTGGGGCCAACGTCCTGACTTTC. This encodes CASSSGLAGPGVSGANVLTF.